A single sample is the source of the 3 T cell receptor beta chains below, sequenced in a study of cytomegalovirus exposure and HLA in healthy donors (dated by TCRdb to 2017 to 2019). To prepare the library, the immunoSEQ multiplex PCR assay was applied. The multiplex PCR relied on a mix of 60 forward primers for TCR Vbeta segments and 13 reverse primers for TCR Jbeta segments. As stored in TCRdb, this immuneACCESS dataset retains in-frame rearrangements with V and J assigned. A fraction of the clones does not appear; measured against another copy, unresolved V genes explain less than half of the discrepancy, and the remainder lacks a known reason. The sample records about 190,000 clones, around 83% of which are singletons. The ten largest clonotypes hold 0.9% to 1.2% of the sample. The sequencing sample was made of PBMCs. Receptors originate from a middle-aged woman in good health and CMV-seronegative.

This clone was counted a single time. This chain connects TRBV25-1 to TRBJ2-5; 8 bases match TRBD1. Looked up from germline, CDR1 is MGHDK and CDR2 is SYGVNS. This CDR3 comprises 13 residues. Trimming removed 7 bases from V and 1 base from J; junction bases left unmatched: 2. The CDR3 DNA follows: TGTGCCAGCAACGACAGGGGCCAAGAGACCCAGTACTTC. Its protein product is CASNDRGQETQYF.

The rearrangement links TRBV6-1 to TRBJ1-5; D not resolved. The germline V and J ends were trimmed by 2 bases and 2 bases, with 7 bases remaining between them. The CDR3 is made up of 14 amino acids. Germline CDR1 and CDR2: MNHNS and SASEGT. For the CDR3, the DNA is TGTGCCAGCAGTGAATTCCAGGGCAATCAGCCCCAGCATTTT. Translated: CASSEFQGNQPQHF.

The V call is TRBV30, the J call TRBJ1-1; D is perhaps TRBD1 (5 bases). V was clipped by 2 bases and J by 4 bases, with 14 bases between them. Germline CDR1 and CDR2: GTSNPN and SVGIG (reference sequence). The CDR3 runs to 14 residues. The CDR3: CAWSPSLGGTEAFF. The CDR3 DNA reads TGTGCCTGGAGTCCCTCGCTGGGGGGCACTGAAGCTTTCTTT.